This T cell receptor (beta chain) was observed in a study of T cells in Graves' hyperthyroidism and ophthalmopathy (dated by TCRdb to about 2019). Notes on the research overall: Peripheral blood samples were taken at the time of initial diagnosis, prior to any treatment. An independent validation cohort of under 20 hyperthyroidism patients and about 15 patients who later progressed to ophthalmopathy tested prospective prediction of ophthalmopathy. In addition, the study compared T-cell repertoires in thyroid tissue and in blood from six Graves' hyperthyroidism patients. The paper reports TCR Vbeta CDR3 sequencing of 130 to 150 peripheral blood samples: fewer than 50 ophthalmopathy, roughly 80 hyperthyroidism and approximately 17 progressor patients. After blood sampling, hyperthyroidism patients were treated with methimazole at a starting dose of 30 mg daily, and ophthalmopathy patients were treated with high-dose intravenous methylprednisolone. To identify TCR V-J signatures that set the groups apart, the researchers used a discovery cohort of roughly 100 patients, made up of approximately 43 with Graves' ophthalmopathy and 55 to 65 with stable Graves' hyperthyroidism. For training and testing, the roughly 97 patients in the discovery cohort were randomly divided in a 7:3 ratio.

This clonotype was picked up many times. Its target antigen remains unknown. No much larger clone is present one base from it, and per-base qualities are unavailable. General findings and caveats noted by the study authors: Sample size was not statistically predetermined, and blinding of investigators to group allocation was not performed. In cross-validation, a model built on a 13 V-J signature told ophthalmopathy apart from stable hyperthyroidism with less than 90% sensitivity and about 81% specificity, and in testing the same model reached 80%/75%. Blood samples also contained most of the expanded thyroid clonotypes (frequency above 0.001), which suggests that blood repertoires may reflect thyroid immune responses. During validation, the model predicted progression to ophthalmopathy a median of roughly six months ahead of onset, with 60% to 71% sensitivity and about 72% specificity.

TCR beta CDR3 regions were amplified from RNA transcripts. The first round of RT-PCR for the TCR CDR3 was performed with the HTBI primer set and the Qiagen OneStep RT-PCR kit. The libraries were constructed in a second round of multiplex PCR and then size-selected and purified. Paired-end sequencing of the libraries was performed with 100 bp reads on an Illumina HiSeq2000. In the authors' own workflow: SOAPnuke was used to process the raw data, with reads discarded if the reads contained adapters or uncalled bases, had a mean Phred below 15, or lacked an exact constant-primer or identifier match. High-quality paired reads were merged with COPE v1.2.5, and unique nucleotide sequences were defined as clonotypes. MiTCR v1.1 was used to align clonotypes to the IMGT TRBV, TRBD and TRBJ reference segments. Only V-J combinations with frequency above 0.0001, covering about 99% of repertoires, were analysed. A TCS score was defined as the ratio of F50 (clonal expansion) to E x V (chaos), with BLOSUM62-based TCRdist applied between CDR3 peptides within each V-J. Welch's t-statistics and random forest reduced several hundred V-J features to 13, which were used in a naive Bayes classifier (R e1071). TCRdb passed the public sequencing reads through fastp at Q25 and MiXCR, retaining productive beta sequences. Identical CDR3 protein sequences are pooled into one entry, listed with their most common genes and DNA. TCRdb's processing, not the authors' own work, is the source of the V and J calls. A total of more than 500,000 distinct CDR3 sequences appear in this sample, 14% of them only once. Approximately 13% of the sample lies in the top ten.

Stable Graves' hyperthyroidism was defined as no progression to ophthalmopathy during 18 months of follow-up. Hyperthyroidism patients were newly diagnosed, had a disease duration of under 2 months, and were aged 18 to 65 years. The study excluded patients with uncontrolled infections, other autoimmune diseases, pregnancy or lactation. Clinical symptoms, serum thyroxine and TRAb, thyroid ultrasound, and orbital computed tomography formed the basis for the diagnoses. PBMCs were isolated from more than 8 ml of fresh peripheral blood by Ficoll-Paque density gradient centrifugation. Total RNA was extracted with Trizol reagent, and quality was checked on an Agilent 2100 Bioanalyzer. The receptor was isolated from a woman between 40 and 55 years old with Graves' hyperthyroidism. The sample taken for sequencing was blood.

This receptor carries the CDR3 CASSDPGLAGAPHYNEQFF. The DNA sequence reads TGTGCCAGCAGCGATCCGGGACTAGCGGGAGCCCCTCACTACAATGAGCAGTTCTTC. The chain uses TRBV11-3 and TRBJ2-1; a stretch of 14 junction bases matches TRBD2. Measured from the cysteine to the phenylalanine, the CDR3 is 19 residues long. This entry keeps only the CDR3 DNA: 57 bases, framed from base 1. The germline V end is reduced by 5 bases and the J end by 3 bases; junction bases left unmatched: 12. Looking up the germline V gene yields CDR1 SGHNT and CDR2 YENEEA.